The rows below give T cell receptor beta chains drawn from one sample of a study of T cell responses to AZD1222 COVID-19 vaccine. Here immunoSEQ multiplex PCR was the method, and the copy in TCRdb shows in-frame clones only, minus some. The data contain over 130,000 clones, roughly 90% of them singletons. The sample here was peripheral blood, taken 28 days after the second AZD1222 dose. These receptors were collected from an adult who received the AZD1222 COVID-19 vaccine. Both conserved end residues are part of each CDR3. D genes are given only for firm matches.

CDR3 protein: CSVEDPGQGTYEQYF
CDR3 DNA: TGCAGCGTTGAAGATCCTGGACAGGGGACCTACGAGCAGTACTTC
J gene: TRBJ2-7
D gene: TRBD1
V gene: TRBV29-1

CDR3 protein: CASSLPQGSSYEQYF
CDR3 DNA: TGTGCCAGTAGCCTCCCTCAAGGATCCTCCTACGAGCAGTACTTC
J gene: TRBJ2-7
D gene: -
V gene: TRBV19

CDR3 protein: CASPGLADNEQFF
CDR3 DNA: TGTGCCTCCCCGGGACTAGCGGACAATGAGCAGTTCTTC
J gene: TRBJ2-1
D gene: TRBD2
V gene: TRBV30

CDR3 protein: CAISSGQAFSGNTIYF
CDR3 DNA: TGTGCCATCAGTTCTGGGCAGGCCTTCTCTGGAAACACCATATATTTT
J gene: TRBJ1-3
D gene: -
V gene: TRBV10-3

CDR3 protein: CASSEIMGTYEQYF
CDR3 DNA: TGTGCCAGCAGTGAAATTATGGGGACCTACGAGCAGTACTTC
J gene: TRBJ2-7
D gene: -
V gene: TRBV2

CDR3 protein: CASGPDRNYGYTF
CDR3 DNA: TGTGCTAGTGGCCCCGACAGAAACTATGGCTACACCTTC
J gene: TRBJ1-2
D gene: -
V gene: TRBV12-5

CDR3 protein: CASSLTGDNEQFF
CDR3 DNA: TGTGCCAGCAGCTTAACAGGGGACAATGAGCAGTTCTTC
J gene: TRBJ2-1
D gene: TRBD1
V gene: TRBV12-3/TRBV12-4

CDR3 protein: CASSEGAGSQPQHF
CDR3 DNA: TGTGCCAGCAGTGAAGGGGCGGGAAGTCAGCCCCAGCATTTT
J gene: TRBJ1-5
D gene: -
V gene: TRBV25-1

CDR3 protein: CASSPDAGRERQFF
CDR3 DNA: TGTGCCAGCAGCCCCGATGCGGGGAGAGAACGGCAGTTCTTC
J gene: TRBJ2-1
D gene: -
V gene: TRBV11-1

CDR3 protein: CASSQLGYNEQFF
CDR3 DNA: TGTGCCAGCAGCCAACTAGGGTACAATGAGCAGTTCTTC
J gene: TRBJ2-1
D gene: -
V gene: TRBV3-1/TRBV3-2

CDR3 protein: CASSLEFGRSAYEQYF
CDR3 DNA: TGTGCCAGCAGCTTAGAGTTTGGACGGTCTGCCTACGAGCAGTACTTC
J gene: TRBJ2-7
D gene: -
V gene: TRBV7-9

CDR3 protein: CASSLPGTYEQYF
CDR3 DNA: TGTGCCAGCAGTTTACCCGGGACGTACGAGCAGTACTTC
J gene: TRBJ2-7
D gene: -
V gene: TRBV27

CDR3 protein: CSVPFGREAFF
CDR3 DNA: TGCAGCGTCCCCTTTGGACGGGAAGCTTTCTTT
J gene: TRBJ1-1
D gene: -
V gene: TRBV29-1

CDR3 protein: CATSRNPRTATNEKLFF
CDR3 DNA: TGTGCCACCAGCAGGAATCCCAGGACAGCAACTAATGAAAAACTGTTTTTT
J gene: TRBJ1-4
D gene: -
V gene: TRBV15

CDR3 protein: CASSSFTGVNTEAFF
CDR3 DNA: TGTGCCAGCAGCTCATTTACAGGGGTGAACACTGAAGCTTTCTTT
J gene: TRBJ1-1
D gene: TRBD1
V gene: TRBV11-2

CDR3 protein: CATSVLDRHHQPQHF
CDR3 DNA: TGTGCCACCAGCGTCCTCGACAGACACCATCAGCCCCAGCATTTT
J gene: TRBJ1-5
D gene: -
V gene: TRBV15